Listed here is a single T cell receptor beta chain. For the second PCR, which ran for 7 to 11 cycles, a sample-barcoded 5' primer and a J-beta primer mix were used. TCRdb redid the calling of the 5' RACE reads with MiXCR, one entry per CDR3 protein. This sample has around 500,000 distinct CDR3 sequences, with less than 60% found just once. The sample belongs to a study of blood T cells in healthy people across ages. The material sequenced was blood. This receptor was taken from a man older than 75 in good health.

The CDR3 bases are TGTGCCTGGAGTCTCGGGCCGTCACCCCTCCACTTT. Translation gives CAWSLGPSPLHF. V usage is TRBV30 and J usage is TRBJ1-6; D is undetermined. Trimming stripped 2 bases from V and 10 bases from J, with 9 bases between. In germline, CDR1 is GTSNPN, CDR2 SVGIG (reference sequence). The CDR3 is 12 amino acids.